Listed below are T cell receptor beta chains from one sample, sequenced in a study of lymphopenia after photon versus proton radiotherapy. The repertoire was sequenced with immunoSEQ multiplex PCR; TCRdb's copy has only in-frame clones and lacks some. The data show roughly 32,000 clones, with 90% to 95% seen just once and 0.55% to 0.9% held by the top ten. Sample: peripheral blood, taken from a patient treated with photon-based radiotherapy. The receptors originated from a woman between 50 and 59 years old with cholangiocarcinoma. Each CDR3 is given with its conserved first and last residue. The D gene is left open where the match is weak. Part of the rows lack a size; the others show once, few, many or a class for expanded clones.

CDR3 protein	CDR3 DNA	clone size	V gene	J gene	D gene
CASYSGNTIYF	TGCGCCAGCTACTCTGGAAACACCATATATTTT	NA	TRBV10-2	TRBJ1-3	NA
CASSQDRAGGYTF	TGTGCCAGCAGCCAAGACAGGGCGGGTGGCTACACCTTC	NA	TRBV7-6	TRBJ1-2	TRBD1
CASSIVGGYNEQFF	TGTGCCAGTAGTATAGTAGGGGGATACAATGAGCAGTTCTTC	NA	TRBV19	TRBJ2-1	NA
CAWSAPGSATDTQYF	TGTGCCTGGAGTGCCCCAGGCTCCGCAACAGATACGCAGTATTTT	NA	TRBV30	TRBJ2-3	NA
CASSLSVGGNTEAFF	TGTGCCAGCTCCCTTTCTGTCGGGGGGAACACTGAAGCTTTCTTT	NA	TRBV18	TRBJ1-1	NA
CASSWSGDIYEQYF	TGTGCCAGCAGCTGGAGCGGGGATATTTACGAGCAGTACTTC	NA	TRBV11-2	TRBJ2-7	TRBD2
CASSPRDRSSGANVLTF	TGTGCCAGCAGCCCACGGGACAGATCATCTGGGGCCAACGTCCTGACTTTC	NA	TRBV9	TRBJ2-6	TRBD1
CASSPWTGEPQHF	TGTGCCAGCAGCCCGTGGACAGGGGAGCCCCAGCATTTT	NA	TRBV7-2	TRBJ1-5	TRBD1
CASSVDRVGEKLFF	TGTGCCAGCAGTGTGGACAGGGTGGGTGAAAAACTGTTTTTT	NA	TRBV28	TRBJ1-4	TRBD1
CASSGRPGTGTYNEQFF	TGTGCCAGCAGCGGACGACCCGGGACAGGAACCTACAATGAGCAGTTCTTC	NA	TRBV9	TRBJ2-1	TRBD1
CASSKGTGGTYGYTF	TGTGCCAGCAGTAAAGGGACAGGGGGAACCTATGGCTACACCTTC	NA	TRBV25-1	TRBJ1-2	TRBD1
CASSYSGLGHGYTF	TGTGCCAGCAGTTACTCGGGCCTCGGACATGGCTACACCTTC	NA	TRBV6-5	TRBJ1-2	NA
CASSFQGEQYF	TGTGCCAGCAGCTTCCAAGGGGAGCAGTACTTC	NA	TRBV7-8	TRBJ2-7	NA
CASSRRTGYTF	TGTGCCAGTAGTCGCAGAACTGGCTACACCTTC	NA	TRBV19	TRBJ1-2	NA
CASSQEARSSGYTF	TGCGCCAGCAGCCAAGAAGCCCGCTCATCTGGCTACACCTTC	NA	TRBV4-3	TRBJ1-2	NA
CASSSSWLQTDYEQYF	TGTGCCAGCAGCTCCTCCTGGCTCCAGACGGACTACGAGCAGTACTTC	once	TRBV21-1	TRBJ2-7	NA
CASSPRIGRISGANVLTF	TGTGCCAGCTCACCGAGAATTGGACGGATCTCTGGGGCCAACGTCCTGACTTTC	NA	TRBV18	TRBJ2-6	NA
CASSGQGNQPQHF	TGTGCCAGCAGTGGACAGGGCAATCAGCCCCAGCATTTT	NA	TRBV2	TRBJ1-5	NA
CASSLEAGTGSNQPQHF	TGTGCCAGCAGCTTAGAAGCCGGGACAGGGAGCAATCAGCCCCAGCATTTT	NA	TRBV7-9	TRBJ1-5	TRBD1
CASSLWGSDTEAFF	TGTGCCAGCAGCTTATGGGGATCTGACACTGAAGCTTTCTTT	NA	TRBV7-8	TRBJ1-1	NA
CASSLFVARGNQPQHF	TGTGCCAGCAGCTTGTTTGTGGCGAGGGGCAATCAGCCCCAGCATTTT	NA	TRBV5-8	TRBJ1-5	NA
CASSAQEGPNYGYTF	TGTGCCAGCAGCGCCCAGGAGGGACCTAACTATGGCTACACCTTC	NA	TRBV9	TRBJ1-2	NA
CASSPPEGQAAYEQYF	TGTGCCAGCTCACCACCCGAAGGACAGGCGGCCTACGAGCAGTACTTC	once	TRBV18	TRBJ2-7	TRBD1
CASTPIGDSYEQYF	TGTGCCAGCACCCCTATAGGAGATTCCTACGAGCAGTACTTC	NA	TRBV7-9	TRBJ2-7	NA
CASSLEVARRGEQYF	TGTGCCAGCAGCTTAGAAGTTGCCCGGAGGGGAGAGCAGTACTTC	NA	TRBV11-2	TRBJ2-7	NA
CASSYRGQDTEAFF	TGTGCCAGCAGTTACAGGGGGCAAGACACTGAAGCTTTCTTT	once	TRBV6-5	TRBJ1-1	TRBD1
CARSPDWDTEAFF	TGTGCCAGAAGCCCAGACTGGGACACTGAAGCTTTCTTT	once	TRBV5-3	TRBJ1-1	NA
CASSIVGTGSNYGYTF	TGTGCCAGTAGTATAGTAGGGACAGGCTCTAACTATGGCTACACCTTC	NA	TRBV19	TRBJ1-2	TRBD1
CASSRTTGDAGNTIYF	TGCGCCAGCAGCCGAACTACAGGGGACGCCGGAAACACCATATATTTT	NA	TRBV5-1	TRBJ1-3	TRBD1
CASSLRTGQMNTEAFF	TGTGCCAGCAGCTTGCGGACAGGGCAAATGAACACTGAAGCTTTCTTT	NA	TRBV11-2	TRBJ1-1	TRBD1
CASSFTGGEQYF	TGTGCCAGCAGTTTTACAGGGGGCGAGCAGTACTTC	NA	TRBV27	TRBJ2-7	TRBD1
CSVRNRLSGNTIYF	TGCAGCGTTCGAAACAGGCTCTCTGGAAACACCATATATTTT	NA	TRBV29-1	TRBJ1-3	NA
CSARQYNEQFF	TGCAGTGCTCGACAGTACAATGAGCAGTTCTTC	few	TRBV20-1	TRBJ2-1	NA
CAISESGGTAAYEQYF	TGTGCCATCAGTGAGTCGGGTGGGACAGCAGCCTACGAGCAGTACTTC	NA	TRBV10-3	TRBJ2-7	TRBD1
CASSRRLYEQYF	TGTGCCAGCAGCCGAAGGCTCTACGAGCAGTACTTC	NA	TRBV5-6	TRBJ2-7	NA
CASSATGGYQPQHF	TGCGCCAGCAGCGCGACAGGGGGGTATCAGCCCCAGCATTTT	NA	TRBV4-1	TRBJ1-5	TRBD1
CASSPWTGGSSYGYTF	TGTGCCAGCAGCCCTTGGACAGGGGGCAGTTCATATGGCTACACCTTC	NA	TRBV7-2	TRBJ1-2	TRBD1
CASSYRGAGANVLTF	TGTGCCAGTAGTTATCGGGGCGCCGGGGCCAACGTCCTGACTTTC	NA	TRBV19	TRBJ2-6	NA
CASGRPGGSYNEQFF	TGTGCTAGTGGCCGACCGGGGGGGTCCTACAATGAGCAGTTCTTC	NA	TRBV12-5	TRBJ2-1	TRBD2
CASSLREVEKLFF	TGTGCCAGCAGCTTGCGAGAGGTGGAAAAACTGTTTTTT	NA	TRBV7-2	TRBJ1-4	NA
CASSLARGGLSYNEQFF	TGTGCCAGCAGCTTGGCCAGGGGGGGCCTCTCCTACAATGAGCAGTTCTTC	NA	TRBV5-6	TRBJ2-1	NA
CASSQRRGARGDTQYF	TGTGCCAGCAGCCAAAGGCGGGGGGCCCGGGGAGATACGCAGTATTTT	NA	TRBV11-3	TRBJ2-3	TRBD2